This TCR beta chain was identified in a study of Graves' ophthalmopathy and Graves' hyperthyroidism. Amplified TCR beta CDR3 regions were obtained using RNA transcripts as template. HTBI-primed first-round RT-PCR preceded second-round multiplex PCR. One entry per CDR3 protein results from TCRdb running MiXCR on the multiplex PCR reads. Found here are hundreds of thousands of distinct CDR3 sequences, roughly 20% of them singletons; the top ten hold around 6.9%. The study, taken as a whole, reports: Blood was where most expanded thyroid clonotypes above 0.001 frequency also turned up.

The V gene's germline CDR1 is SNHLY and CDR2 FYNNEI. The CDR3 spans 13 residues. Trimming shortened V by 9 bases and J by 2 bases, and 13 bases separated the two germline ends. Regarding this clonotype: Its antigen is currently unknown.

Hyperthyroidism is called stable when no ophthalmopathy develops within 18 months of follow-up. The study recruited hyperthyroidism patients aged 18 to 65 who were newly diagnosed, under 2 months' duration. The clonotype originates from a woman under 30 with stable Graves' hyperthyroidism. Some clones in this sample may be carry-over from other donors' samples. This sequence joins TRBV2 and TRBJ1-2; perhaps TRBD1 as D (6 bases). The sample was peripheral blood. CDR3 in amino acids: CASQSDRNYGYTF. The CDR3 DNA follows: TGTGCCAGTCAATCGGACAGAAACTATGGCTACACCTTC.